These 22 T cell receptor beta chains were all obtained from the same sample, sequenced in a study of shared clonotypes between healthy human individuals. Produced via immunoSEQ multiplex PCR; TCRdb's table is partial and in-frame only. The data contain around 2.3 million clones, under 97% of them singletons. Sequencing was done on a sample of naive CD4+ T cells sorted from blood. Noted subset: CD45RA+ positively selected. These receptor sequences come from a man aged 18 to 29 in good health.

The chain joins TRBV7-2 to TRBJ2-1; D not certain. Germline assignment: CDR1 SGHTA and CDR2 FQGNSA. The CDR3 loop spans 16 amino acids. Trimming removed 3 bases from V and 4 bases from J, with 16 bases in between. The CDR3, as DNA: TGTGCCAGCAGCTTTCTGGGAACGGCGTCTTACAATGAGCAGTTCTTC. Translation gives CASSFLGTASYNEQFF. Combining the CDR3 with reference TRBV7-2 and TRBJ2-1 gives the whole variable domain GAGVSQSPSNKVTEKGKDVELRCDPISGHTALYWYRQSLGQGLEFLIYFQGNSAPDKSGLPSDRFSAERTGGSVSTLTIQRTQQEDSAVYLCASSFLGTASYNEQFFGPGTRLTVL.

The chain combines TRBV5-1 with TRBJ2-5; a possible D gene is TRBD2 (5 bases). Germline CDR1 reads SGHRS; CDR2 reads YFSETQ. CDR3 size: 15 residues. V was shortened by 5 bases and J by 3 bases, with 17 bases between the two germline ends. CDR3 bases: TGCGCCAGCAGTTGGAATCCGGGAAAAGAAGAGACCCAGTACTTC. The encoded protein is CASSWNPGKEETQYF.

The CDR3 coding sequence is TGTGCCAGCAGCTTAGCTTATGAAAGCGGGAGTAGGAACGAGCAGTACTTC. Its translation: CASSLAYESGSRNEQYF. The rearrangement links TRBV11-2 to TRBJ2-7, with 8 positions matching TRBD2. With V trimmed by 1 base and J by 5 bases, 13 bases remained unmatched. The V gene's germline CDR1 is SGHAT and CDR2 FQNNGV. This CDR3 has 17 residues.

DNA of the CDR3: TGCGCCAGCAGCTTGGATTCCCCCGGAGGCAATCAGCCCCAGCATTTT. The encoded protein is CASSLDSPGGNQPQHF. The chain links TRBV5-1 to TRBJ1-5; D unresolved. This CDR3 has 16 amino acids. Trimming took off 0 bases at V and 2 bases at J, with 12 bases between the two ends. Germline lookup yields CDR1 SGHRS and CDR2 YFSETQ.

This clone has a handful of counts. This sequence joins TRBV11-2 and TRBJ2-1; perhaps TRBD1 as D (5 bases). This CDR3 is 16 amino acids long. V was shortened by 5 bases and J by 0 bases, with 14 bases between the two germline ends. The germline gives CDR1 SGHAT, CDR2 FQNNGV. For the CDR3, the DNA is TGTGCCAGCAGCCCCCGTTCCACAGGCTCCTACAATGAGCAGTTCTTC. It specifies CASSPRSTGSYNEQFF. Using reference TRBV11-2 and TRBJ2-1 for the parts outside the CDR3, the full variable domain is EAGVAQSPRYKIIEKRQSVAFWCNPISGHATLYWYQQILGQGPKLLIQFQNNGVVDDSQLPKDRFSAERLKGVDSTLKIQPAKLEDSAVYLCASSPRSTGSYNEQFFGPGTRLTVL.

The chain joins TRBV4-1 to TRBJ2-2, with 8 bases that match TRBD2. Germline-derived CDR1 and CDR2 are MGHRA and YSYEKL. CDR3 length: 17 residues. V shed 1 base, J shed 3 bases, and the junction held 7 bases outside the gene matches. CDR3 coding DNA: TGCGCCAGCAGCCAAGTGGTCGGACTAGCTTACACCGGGGAGCTGTTTTTT. This codes for CASSQVVGLAYTGELFF.

The rearrangement links TRBV25-1 to TRBJ1-2; 11 positions match TRBD1. Looked up from germline, CDR1 is MGHDK and CDR2 is SYGVNS. With V trimmed by 2 bases and J by 8 bases, 7 bases remained unmatched. CDR3 length: 15 residues. The CDR3 region has the DNA TGTGCCAGCAGTGAAATAGGGGACAGGGGGAAAGGCTACACCTTC. It is translated as CASSEIGDRGKGYTF.

CDR3 loop: CASSGAKEQYF. Here the CDR3 DNA reads TGTGCCAGCAGTGGTGCCAAGGAGCAGTACTTC. The genes are TRBV2 and TRBJ2-7, with D unclear. The ends were cut back, 4 bases at V and 7 bases at J, with 8 bases in the middle. Germline assignment: CDR1 SNHLY and CDR2 FYNNEI. This CDR3 is 11 amino acids long.

The chain combines TRBV6-1 with TRBJ1-5; no firm D call. The CDR3 sequence is 15 residues long. V gave up 8 bases and J gave up 2 bases, with 16 bases separating them. Germline CDR1 and CDR2: MNHNS and SASEGT. The CDR3 here is CASLGSGWGNQPQHF. CDR3 DNA sequence: TGTGCCAGCCTGGGGTCGGGTTGGGGCAATCAGCCCCAGCATTTT.

The V gene is TRBV6-6, the J gene TRBJ1-1, with TRBD1 identical over 8 bases. The CDR3 runs 15 residues. J lost 0 bases, V lost 5 bases, and 5 bases had no gene match. Germline lookup yields CDR1 MNHNY and CDR2 SVGAGI (reference sequence). The CDR3 DNA reads as TGTGCCAGCAGTATGCACAGGGGGGTGAACACTGAAGCTTTCTTT. The encoded protein is CASSMHRGVNTEAFF.

The rearrangement links TRBV5-1 to TRBJ2-1, with D possibly TRBD2 on 7 matching bases. V was cut by 0 bases and J by 4 bases, with 14 bases left in between. The CDR3 runs 16 residues. Per germline, CDR1 SGHRS and CDR2 YFSETQ. The CDR3: CASSLEFRGGYNEQFF. The DNA for the CDR3 is TGCGCCAGCAGCTTGGAGTTTAGGGGGGGATACAATGAGCAGTTCTTC.

The V call is TRBV7-2, the J call TRBJ1-2; no reliable D call. Germline V gene data show CDR1 as SGHTA and CDR2 as FQGNSA. The CDR3 extends over 12 amino acids. V dropped 3 bases and J dropped 5 bases, with 7 bases sitting between them. The DNA for the CDR3 is TGTGCCAGCAGCTTCGTTACGTATGGCTACACCTTC. This encodes CASSFVTYGYTF.

The chain joins TRBV4-1 to TRBJ2-2, with 8 bases matching TRBD1. J was trimmed by 4 bases and V by 4 bases; bases with no gene match: 8. Germline CDR1 reads MGHRA; CDR2 reads YSYEKL. The CDR3 loop spans 16 amino acids. CDR3 amino acids: CASSLRTGGTTGELFF. CDR3 nucleotide sequence: TGCGCCAGCAGCCTTCGTACAGGGGGGACCACCGGGGAGCTGTTTTTT.

This chain uses TRBV6-1 with TRBJ1-6; maybe TRBD1 (5 bases). With 6 bases removed from V and 6 bases from J, the gap between germline ends came to 15 bases. CDR1 and CDR2 from the germline V gene are MNHNS and SASEGT. This CDR3 contains 15 residues. The CDR3 coding sequence is TGTGCCAGCAGGGAACCGGGGCAGAGTAATTCACCCCTCCACTTT. This encodes CASREPGQSNSPLHF.

The rearrangement joins TRBV30 to TRBJ2-7; TRBD1 aligns across 9 bases. This CDR3 contains 14 residues. CDR1 is GTSNPN, CDR2 SVGIG, per germline (reference sequence). Trimming took 3 bases from V and 0 from J; bases not matched to a gene: 3. CDR3 amino acids: CAWRLTGGSYEQYF. Written as DNA, the CDR3 is TGTGCCTGGAGGCTGACAGGGGGCTCCTACGAGCAGTACTTC.

The sample holds one count of this clone. The chain joins TRBV27 to TRBJ1-2, with D possibly being TRBD1 (6 bases). This CDR3 has 14 residues. Germline CDR1 MNHEY, CDR2 SMNVEV (reference sequence). V was shortened by 5 bases and J by 8 bases, with 18 bases between the two germline ends. In DNA form, the CDR3 reads TGTGCCAGCAGTGCGTCCGGGACACCCCGGGGCTACACCTTC. Encoded protein: CASSASGTPRGYTF.

This chain connects TRBV6-1 to TRBJ1-5, with D uncertain. This CDR3 is 15 amino acids long. The germline V and J ends were trimmed by 10 bases and 0 bases, with 16 bases remaining between them. Germline V gives CDR1 MNHNS, CDR2 SASEGT. The CDR3 DNA reads as TGTGCCACCCAACCTATACACCTTAGCAATCAGCCCCAGCATTTT. It specifies CATQPIHLSNQPQHF.

The genes are TRBV7-9 and TRBJ2-3, with TRBD2 matching over 16 bases. The V segment lost 4 bases and the J segment 4 bases; nucleotides outside the gene matches: 8. CDR1 is SEHNR and CDR2 is FQNEAQ in the germline V gene (reference sequence). The CDR3 contains 18 residues. This chain's CDR3 is CASSWGLAGGVGADTQYF. The CDR3 DNA sequence: TGTGCCAGCAGCTGGGGACTAGCGGGAGGGGTTGGGGCAGATACGCAGTATTTT.

This clone was detected once. The chain is built from TRBV2 and TRBJ1-3; D is perhaps TRBD1 (6 bases). The CDR3 covers 16 residues. V was cut by 6 bases and J by 0 bases, with 15 bases left in between. CDR1 and CDR2 (germline): SNHLY, FYNNEI. As DNA, the CDR3 is TGTGCCAGCAGATACCTCCCGGACAGCTCTGGAAACACCATATATTTT. Encoded protein: CASRYLPDSSGNTIYF.

V and J are TRBV7-9 and TRBJ1-2, with D possibly being TRBD1 (6 bases). The CDR3 contains 14 residues. Per the germline V gene, CDR1 is SEHNR and CDR2 is FQNEAQ (reference sequence). With 5 bases removed from V and 4 bases from J, the gap between germline ends came to 14 bases. CDR3 sequence reads: CASSRAETGYGYTF. The CDR3 nucleotides read TGTGCCAGCAGCCGCGCGGAGACAGGCTATGGCTACACCTTC. The full variable domain, with the rest looked up from reference TRBV7-9 and TRBJ1-2, is DTGVSQNPRHKITKRGQNVTFRCDPISEHNRLYWYRQTLGQGPEFLTYFQNEAQLEKSRLLSDRFSAERPKGSFSTLEIQRTEQGDSAMYLCASSRAETGYGYTFGSGTRLTVV.

Turning to this clone: This specimen includes other DNA sequences encoding the same CDR3. The J gene is TRBJ1-2, the V gene TRBV6-5; D not resolved. V lost 6 bases and J 2 bases, leaving 10 bases between the germline ends. Germline loops: CDR1 MNHEY, CDR2 SVGAGI. This CDR3 is built from 13 residues. The CDR3 loop is CASSPTVNYGYTF. Here the CDR3 DNA reads TGTGCCAGCAGCCCAACAGTAAACTATGGCTACACCTTC.

V is TRBV6-1 and J is TRBJ1-2, with 7 positions matching TRBD1. V gave up 3 bases and J gave up 5 bases; unmatched junction bases: 6. Germline V gene sequence: CDR1 MNHNS, CDR2 SASEGT. This CDR3 has 14 residues. The CDR3 protein is CASSEPGQQYGYTF. CDR3 DNA: TGTGCCAGCAGTGAGCCGGGACAGCAATATGGCTACACCTTC.